The 21 T cell receptor beta chains below all came from one sample that was sequenced in a study of blood T cells in healthy people across ages. A sample-barcoded 5' primer and a J-beta primer mix were used in a second PCR of about 7 to 12 cycles. MiXCR, applied by TCRdb to the 5' RACE reads, yields one record per CDR3 protein. The sample lists hundreds of thousands of distinct CDR3 sequences, roughly 49% occurring once. The sample taken for sequencing was blood. All receptors derive from a woman aged 55-69 years in good health.

This clonotype showed up just a few times. The genes are TRBV10-3 and TRBJ2-5; D is unresolved. Trimming took off 4 bases at V and 5 bases at J, with 5 bases between the two ends. Germline CDR1 reads ENHRY; CDR2 reads SYGVKD. The CDR3 has 11 residues. Here the CDR3 reads CAISVKETQYF. The CDR3 nucleotides are TGTGCCATCAGTGTCAAGGAGACCCAGTACTTC.

This clonotype was detected only a few times. The V gene is TRBV7-2, the J gene TRBJ2-7; 7 bases are a match to TRBD2. There are 19 residues in the CDR3. The ends lost 5 bases at V and 3 bases at J; junction bases unmatched: 22. The germline V gene encodes CDR1 SGHTA and CDR2 FQGNSA. The CDR3 nucleotides are TGTGCCAGCAGCCGGCGGTCGGGAGGCCGTCATTCTGCTAACTACGAGCAGTACTTC. The encoded protein is CASSRRSGGRHSANYEQYF. Looking up the rest from reference TRBV7-2 and TRBJ2-7 gives the full variable domain: GAGVSQSPSNKVTEKGKDVELRCDPISGHTALYWYRQSLGQGLEFLIYFQGNSAPDKSGLPSDRFSAERTGGSVSTLTIQRTQQEDSAVYLCASSRRSGGRHSANYEQYFGPGTRLTVT.

This clonotype was observed once. This chain joins TRBV20-1 and TRBJ1-1, with 7 positions matching TRBD1. Germline loops: CDR1 DFQATT, CDR2 SNEGSKA (reference sequence). The junction had 15 bases not matched to a gene; V was cut back by 8 bases and J by 3 bases. The CDR3 spans 15 residues. The CDR3 protein is CSPRLIEGADTEAFF. As DNA, the CDR3 is TGCAGTCCCCGCCTTATTGAGGGGGCGGACACTGAAGCTTTCTTT.

V usage is TRBV20-1 and J usage is TRBJ2-2; 7 bases are shared with TRBD1. Unmatched junction bases numbered 7, after V lost 6 bases and J lost 6 bases. In germline, CDR1 is DFQATT, CDR2 SNEGSKA (reference sequence). The CDR3 has 13 amino acids. CDR3 sequence reads: CSAPRQGPGELFF. CDR3 DNA sequence: TGCAGTGCGCCGAGACAGGGCCCCGGGGAGCTGTTTTTT.

This clonotype was seen just once. The J gene is TRBJ2-7, the V gene TRBV20-1, with 7 bases aligning to TRBD2. Per germline, CDR1 DFQATT and CDR2 SNEGSKA (reference sequence). Trimming took 1 base from V and 7 from J; bases not matched to a gene: 19. The CDR3 extends over 17 amino acids. CDR3 sequence reads: CSARGLAGRAVLGEQYF. CDR3 nucleotide sequence: TGCAGTGCTAGAGGCCTTGCAGGGAGGGCTGTTCTGGGGGAGCAGTACTTC.

The chain is built from TRBV20-1 and TRBJ2-1; 11 bases line up with TRBD1. J was trimmed by 5 bases and V by 1 base; bases with no gene match: 7. The CDR3 sequence is 16 residues long. Germline V gives CDR1 DFQATT, CDR2 SNEGSKA (reference sequence). The CDR3 DNA reads TGCAGTGCTAGAGTGGCGGACAGGGGGCTGGACAATGAGCAGTTCTTC. It encodes CSARVADRGLDNEQFF.

This clonotype has a handful of counts. This chain links TRBV28 with TRBJ2-7; D remains unclear. The CDR3 length is 13 residues. Trimming pared 4 bases from V and 6 bases from J, leaving 13 bases between. The germline V gene has CDR1 MDHEN and CDR2 SYDVKM. CDR3 in DNA: TGTGCCAGCAGTTCTATCACCACTATCGAGCAGTACTTC. The encoded protein is CASSSITTIEQYF. Drawing the rest from reference TRBV28 and TRBJ2-7, the complete variable domain is DVKVTQSSRYLVKRTGEKVFLECVQDMDHENMFWYRQDPGLGLRLIYFSYDVKMKEKGDIPEGYSVSREKKERFSLILESASTNQTSMYLCASSSITTIEQYFGPGTRLTVT.

This clonotype occurred a few times. V usage is TRBV12-3 or TRBV12-4 and J usage is TRBJ2-3, with 12 bases that match TRBD2. The trim removed 7 bases at V and 2 bases at J, leaving 7 bases unmatched. There are 16 residues in the CDR3. The chain's CDR3 is CASTPTSGGTTDTQYF. CDR3 nucleotide sequence: TGTGCCAGCACCCCGACTAGCGGGGGAACCACAGATACGCAGTATTTT.

This clonotype came up once. The gene calls are TRBV20-1 and TRBJ1-2, with 7 bases identical to TRBD1. Germline V gives CDR1 DFQATT, CDR2 SNEGSKA (reference sequence). The length of the CDR3 is 13 residues. Germline trimming cut 6 bases from V and 5 bases from J; bases unmatched to any gene: 9. The CDR3 loop reads CSATGTDGYGYTF. The CDR3 DNA reads as TGCAGTGCCACGGGGACAGATGGATATGGCTACACCTTC.

The rearrangement joins TRBV11-1 to TRBJ2-3; tentatively, D is TRBD1 (6 bases). V was trimmed by 5 bases and J by 2 bases, leaving 11 bases between them. Per germline, CDR1 SGHAT and CDR2 FQDESV (reference sequence). There are 14 residues in the CDR3. The CDR3 is CASSITGYTDTQYF. The CDR3 region has the DNA TGTGCCAGCAGCATCACAGGGTACACAGATACGCAGTATTTT.

This clonotype came up a few times. V gene TRBV13 combines with J gene TRBJ1-6; TRBD1 matches 8 bases. V shed 5 bases, J shed 9 bases, and the junction held 6 bases outside the gene matches. This CDR3 contains 14 residues. CDR1 and CDR2 from the germline V gene are PRHDT and FYEKMQ (reference sequence). Here the CDR3 DNA reads TGTGCCAGCAGCGCCGGACAGGGTTTTTCACCCCTCCACTTT. It is translated as CASSAGQGFSPLHF.

The chain recombines TRBV6-5 with TRBJ2-6; tentative D call: TRBD1 (6 bases). This CDR3 contains 17 residues. V was clipped by 6 bases and J by 4 bases, with 19 bases between them. The V gene's germline CDR1 is MNHEY and CDR2 SVGAGI. DNA of the CDR3: TGTGCCAGCAGCTATCAACAGGGAAGGGCCGGGGCCAACGTCCTGACTTTC. Translated, it gives CASSYQQGRAGANVLTF.

The genes are TRBV6-5 and TRBJ1-2; 8 bases line up with TRBD1. V gave up 0 bases and J gave up 7 bases; unmatched junction bases: 7. CDR1 and CDR2 (germline): MNHEY, SVGAGI. This CDR3 region has 15 residues. DNA of the CDR3: TGTGCCAGCAGTTACTCGGGCCAGGGGGCACTTGGCTACACCTTC. It translates to CASSYSGQGALGYTF.

This clonotype was detected a few times. The J gene is TRBJ2-7, the V gene TRBV24-1, with 7 bases identical to TRBD2. The last part of the DNA fits TRBJ2-5 better; the J call may be wrong. Per germline, CDR1 KGHDR and CDR2 SFDVKD. The CDR3 is 15 amino acids. DNA for the CDR3: TGTGCCACCAGTGATTCCAAGCTAGCGGAAGAGACCCAGTACTTC. It translates to CATSDSKLAEETQYF.

This chain connects TRBV27 to TRBJ1-6; no definite D call. Per the germline V gene, CDR1 is MNHEY and CDR2 is SMNVEV (reference sequence). Trimming pared 7 bases from V and 6 bases from J, leaving 13 bases between. The CDR3 runs to 14 residues. Here the CDR3 reads CASMTRKANSPLHF. The CDR3 coding sequence is TGTGCCAGCATGACCCGGAAGGCTAATTCACCCCTCCACTTT.

The rearrangement links TRBV20-1 to TRBJ2-1, with 9 bases that match TRBD2. Trimming at V came to 5 bases and at J to 4 bases, leaving 6 bases not matched to a gene. The CDR3 spans 14 residues. Germline loops: CDR1 DFQATT, CDR2 SNEGSKA (reference sequence). The CDR3 sequence is CSALAGLAYNEQFF. In DNA form, the CDR3 reads TGCAGTGCTCTAGCGGGGCTCGCGTACAATGAGCAGTTCTTC.

The chain employs TRBV27 and TRBJ2-7; no reliable D call. CDR1 and CDR2 from the germline V gene are MNHEY and SMNVEV (reference sequence). The length of the CDR3 is 15 residues. Trimming cost V 2 bases and J 1 base, with 12 bases left between them. The CDR3 sequence: CASSLGNLRSYEQYF. The DNA of the CDR3 is TGTGCCAGCAGTTTAGGTAATCTTAGATCCTACGAGCAGTACTTC.

V is TRBV5-1 and J is TRBJ1-2; 7 bases line up with TRBD1. V gave up 0 bases and J gave up 6 bases; unmatched junction bases: 8. The CDR3 is 15 residues long. Germline CDR1 is SGHRS and CDR2 is YFSETQ. CDR3 sequence (DNA): TGCGCCAGCAGCTTGGTAAGAGGGGGCGCAGATGGCTACACCTTC. This sequence encodes CASSLVRGGADGYTF.

This clonotype was found a few times. The chain combines TRBV2 with TRBJ2-7, with D perhaps matching TRBD1 (6 bases). This CDR3 has 13 amino acids. Trimming took 6 bases from V and 5 from J, leaving 14 bases between them. From germline, CDR1 is SNHLY and CDR2 FYNNEI. The CDR3 loop is CASRIGQINEQYF. In DNA, the CDR3 is TGTGCCAGCAGAATCGGACAGATCAACGAGCAGTACTTC.

This clonotype was seen repeatedly, ten times or more. The genes are TRBV7-8 and TRBJ2-1, with 8 bases fitting TRBD1. Trimming took 5 bases from V and 0 from J; bases not matched to a gene: 6. The length of the CDR3 is 16 residues. Germline-derived CDR1 and CDR2 are SGHVS and FQNEAQ. CDR3 in amino acids: CASSAGQVSSYNEQFF. CDR3 DNA sequence: TGTGCCAGCAGCGCGGGACAGGTTAGCTCCTACAATGAGCAGTTCTTC. The variable domain in full, completed from reference TRBV7-8 and TRBJ2-1, reads GAGVSQSPRYKVAKRGQDVALRCDPISGHVSLFWYQQALGQGPEFLTYFQNEAQLDKSGLPSDRFFAERPEGSVSTLKIQRTQQEDSAVYLCASSAGQVSSYNEQFFGPGTRLTVL.

The chain joins TRBV27 to TRBJ2-1, with a weak D call TRBD2 (6 bases). The germline gives CDR1 MNHEY, CDR2 SMNVEV (reference sequence). The CDR3 covers 16 residues. Trimming removed 5 bases from V and 0 bases from J, with 14 bases in between. This CDR3 is CASSTKDYHSYNEQFF. The CDR3 region has the DNA TGTGCCAGCAGTACCAAGGACTACCACTCCTACAATGAGCAGTTCTTC.